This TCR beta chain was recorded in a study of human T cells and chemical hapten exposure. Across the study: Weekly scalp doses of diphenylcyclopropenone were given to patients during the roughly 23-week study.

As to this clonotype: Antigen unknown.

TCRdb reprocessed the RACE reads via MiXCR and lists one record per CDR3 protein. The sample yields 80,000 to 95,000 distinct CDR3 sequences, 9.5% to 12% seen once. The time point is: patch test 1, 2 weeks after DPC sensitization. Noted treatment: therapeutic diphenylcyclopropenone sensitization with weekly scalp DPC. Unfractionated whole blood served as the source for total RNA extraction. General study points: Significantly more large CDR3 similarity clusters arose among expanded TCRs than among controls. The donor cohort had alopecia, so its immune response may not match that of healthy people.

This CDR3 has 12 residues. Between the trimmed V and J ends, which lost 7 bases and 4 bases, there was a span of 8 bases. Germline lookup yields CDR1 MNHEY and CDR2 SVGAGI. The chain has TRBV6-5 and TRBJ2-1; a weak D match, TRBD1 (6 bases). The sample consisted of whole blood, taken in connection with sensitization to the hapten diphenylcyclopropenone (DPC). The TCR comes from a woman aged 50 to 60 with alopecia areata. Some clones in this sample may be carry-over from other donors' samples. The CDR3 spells CASKTGYNEQFF. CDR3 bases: TGTGCCAGCAAAACAGGGTACAATGAGCAGTTCTTC.